The source of this TCR beta chain is a study of CD8 T cells in Susac syndrome. Germline V gene sequence: CDR1 LGHNA, CDR2 YSLEER. The CDR3 contains 15 residues. V lost 3 bases to trimming and J lost 4 bases, with 14 bases between them. This clonotype was counted a single time. RNA was extracted with the RNeasy kit, and a quantity of roughly 0.45 to 1 ug was reverse transcribed using random hexamers. Amplification of TCR beta CDR3 spanned 54 Vbeta and 13 Jbeta via immunoSEQ multiplex PCR. TCRdb recomputed calls from the immunoSEQ multiplex PCR reads with MiXCR, one row per CDR3 protein. The table shows 150,000 or so distinct CDR3 sequences, with 90% to 95% occurring only once. Healthy donors constituted the controls, which were matched for age and sex.

The sample comprised CD4+ T cells from PBMCs. The chain combines TRBV4-3 with TRBJ2-3; weak D call: TRBD1 (5 bases). This clonotype originated in a human donor in good health. This CDR3 reads CASSHQGTDADTQYF. The CDR3 DNA sequence: TGCGCCAGCAGCCATCAGGGTACAGACGCAGATACGCAGTATTTT.